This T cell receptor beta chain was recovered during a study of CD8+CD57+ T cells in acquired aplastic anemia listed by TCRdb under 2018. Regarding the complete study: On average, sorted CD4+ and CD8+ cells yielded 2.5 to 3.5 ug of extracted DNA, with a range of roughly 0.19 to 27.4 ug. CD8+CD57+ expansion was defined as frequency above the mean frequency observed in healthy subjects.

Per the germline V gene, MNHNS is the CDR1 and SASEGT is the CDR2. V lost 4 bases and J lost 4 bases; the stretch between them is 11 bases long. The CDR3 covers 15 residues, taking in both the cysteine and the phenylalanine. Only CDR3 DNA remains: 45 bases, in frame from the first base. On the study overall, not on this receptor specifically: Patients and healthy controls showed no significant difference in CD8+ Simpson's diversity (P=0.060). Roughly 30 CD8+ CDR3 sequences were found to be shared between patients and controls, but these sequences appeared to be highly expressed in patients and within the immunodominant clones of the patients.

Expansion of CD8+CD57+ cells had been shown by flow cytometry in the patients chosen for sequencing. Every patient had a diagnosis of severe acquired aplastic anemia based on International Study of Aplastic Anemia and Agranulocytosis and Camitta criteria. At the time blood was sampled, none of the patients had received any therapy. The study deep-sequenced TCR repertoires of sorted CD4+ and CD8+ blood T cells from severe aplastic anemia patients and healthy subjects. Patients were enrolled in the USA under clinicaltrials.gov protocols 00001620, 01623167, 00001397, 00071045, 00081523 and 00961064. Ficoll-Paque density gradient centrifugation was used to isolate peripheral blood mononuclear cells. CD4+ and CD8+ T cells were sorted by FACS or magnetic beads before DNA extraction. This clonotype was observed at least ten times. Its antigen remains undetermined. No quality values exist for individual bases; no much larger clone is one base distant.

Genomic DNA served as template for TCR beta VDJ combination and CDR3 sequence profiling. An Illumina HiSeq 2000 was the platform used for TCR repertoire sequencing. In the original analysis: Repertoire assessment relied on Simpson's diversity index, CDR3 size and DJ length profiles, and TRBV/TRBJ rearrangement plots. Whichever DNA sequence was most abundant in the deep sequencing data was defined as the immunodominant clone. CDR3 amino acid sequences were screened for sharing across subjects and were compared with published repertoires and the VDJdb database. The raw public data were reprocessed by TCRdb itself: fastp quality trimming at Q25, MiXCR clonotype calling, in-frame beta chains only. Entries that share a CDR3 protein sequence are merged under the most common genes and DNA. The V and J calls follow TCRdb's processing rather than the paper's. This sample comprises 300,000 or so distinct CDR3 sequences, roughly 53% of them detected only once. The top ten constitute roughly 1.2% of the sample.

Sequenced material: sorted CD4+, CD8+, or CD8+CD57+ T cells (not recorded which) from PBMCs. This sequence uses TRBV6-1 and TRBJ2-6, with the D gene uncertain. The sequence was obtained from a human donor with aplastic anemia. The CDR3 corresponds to CASSAVMWGANVLTF. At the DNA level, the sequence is TGTGCCAGCAGTGCAGTGATGTGGGGGGCCAACGTCCTGACTTTC.